This T cell receptor (beta chain) appears in the sequencing data of a study of blood T cell repertoires in COVID-19. Across the whole study: The United States, Italy and Spain provided the acute and convalescent COVID-19 samples. PBMCs, B-cell-depleted T cells, or T cells were the source of the cDNA or gDNA that made up the material.

In the authors' methods: Quantification of nucleated cells was approximated via reference gene primer amplification. TCRdb's table, derived via immunoSEQ multiplex PCR, lists solely in-frame clones and lacks some. For V, J and clone size, that table is used; D and trimming come from the DNA. The data contain some 270,000 clones, approximately 86% of them singletons. V lost 3 bases and J lost 0; bases outside the gene matches: 4. From germline, CDR1 is KGHSH and CDR2 LQKENI. The CDR3 covers 18 residues. Material: peripheral blood. The gene calls are TRBV18 and TRBJ2-3; 15 bases fit TRBD2. The receptor was isolated from a woman aged 55-69 years who had recovered from COVID-19. In DNA, the CDR3 is TGTGCCAGCTCACCCCTGGGACTAGCGGGGGGTAGCACAGATACGCAGTATTTT. It codes for CASSPLGLAGGSTDTQYF.